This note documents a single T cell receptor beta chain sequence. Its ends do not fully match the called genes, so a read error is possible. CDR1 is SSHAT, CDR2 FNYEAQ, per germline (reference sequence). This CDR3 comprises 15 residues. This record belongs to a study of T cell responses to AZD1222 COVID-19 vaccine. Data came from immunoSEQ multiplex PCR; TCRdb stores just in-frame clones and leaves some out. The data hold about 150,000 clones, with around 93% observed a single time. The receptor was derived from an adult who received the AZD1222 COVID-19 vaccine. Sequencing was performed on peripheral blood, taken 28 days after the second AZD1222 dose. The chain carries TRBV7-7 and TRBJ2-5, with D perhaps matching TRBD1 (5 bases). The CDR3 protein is CASSIAAGNGETQYF. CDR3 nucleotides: TGTGCTAGCAGCATCGCGGCAGGGAACGGGGAGACCCAGTACTTC.